This T cell receptor beta chain was captured by sequencing in a study of T cell responses to AZD1222 COVID-19 vaccine. Germline V CDR1 and CDR2: MNHEY, SVGAGI. CDR3 length: 13 amino acids. Trimming cost V 2 bases and J 6 bases, with 10 bases left between them. Method: immunoSEQ multiplex PCR; TCRdb's copy keeps in-frame clones and lacks some. The sample holds about 67,000 clones, roughly 80% seen once. In this sample, this clone turned up once. The sample consisted of peripheral blood, taken 28 days after the second AZD1222 dose. The V and J genes are TRBV6-5 and TRBJ1-2, with D possibly matching TRBD1 (5 bases). This sequence originates from an adult who received the AZD1222 COVID-19 vaccine. Here the CDR3 reads CASSYRPGNGYTF. CDR3 sequence (DNA): TGTGCCAGCAGTTACAGGCCAGGGAATGGCTACACCTTC.